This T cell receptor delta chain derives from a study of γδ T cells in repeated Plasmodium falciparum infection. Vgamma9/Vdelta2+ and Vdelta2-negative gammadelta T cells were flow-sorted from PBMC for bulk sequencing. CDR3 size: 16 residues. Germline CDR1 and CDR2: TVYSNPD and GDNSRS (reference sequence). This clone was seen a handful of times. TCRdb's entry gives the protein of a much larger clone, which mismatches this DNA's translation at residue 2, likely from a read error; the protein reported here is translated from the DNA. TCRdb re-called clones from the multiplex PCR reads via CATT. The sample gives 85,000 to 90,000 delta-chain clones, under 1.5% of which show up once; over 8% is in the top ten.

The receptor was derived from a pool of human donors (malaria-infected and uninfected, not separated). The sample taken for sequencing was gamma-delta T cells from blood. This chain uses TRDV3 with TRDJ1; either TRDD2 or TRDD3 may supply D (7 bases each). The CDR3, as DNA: TGTTCCTTCCTTCACTGGGGCAATACGTACACCGATAAACTCATCTTT. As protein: CSFLHWGNTYTDKLIF.